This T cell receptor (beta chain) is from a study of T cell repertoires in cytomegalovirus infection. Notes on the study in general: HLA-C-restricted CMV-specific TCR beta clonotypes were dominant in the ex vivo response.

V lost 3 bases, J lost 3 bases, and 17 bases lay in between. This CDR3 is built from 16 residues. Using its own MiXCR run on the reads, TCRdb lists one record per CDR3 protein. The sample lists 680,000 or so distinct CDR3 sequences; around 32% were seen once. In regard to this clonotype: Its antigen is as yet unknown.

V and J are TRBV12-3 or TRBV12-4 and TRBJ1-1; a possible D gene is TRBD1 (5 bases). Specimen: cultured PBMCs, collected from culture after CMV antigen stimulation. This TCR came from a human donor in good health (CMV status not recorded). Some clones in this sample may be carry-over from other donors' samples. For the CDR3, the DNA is TGTGCCAGCAGTTTGGCCCTTCAGGGTTCGGACACTGAAGCTTTCTTT. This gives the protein CASSLALQGSDTEAFF.